This T cell receptor beta chain was sequenced in a study of patients and donors after allogeneic stem cell transplantation. Via MiXCR, TCRdb re-called the RT-PCR reads, giving one row per CDR3 protein. The table lists about 960,000 distinct CDR3 sequences, around 17% of them singletons. The CDR3 runs to 14 residues. Trimming pared 0 bases from V and 0 bases from J, leaving 6 bases between. The germline CDR1 and CDR2 sequences are DFQATT and SNEGSKA (reference sequence). This chain joins TRBV20-1 and TRBJ1-3; D is unclear. Sequenced input: blood, either unsorted or a sorted T cell fraction (not recorded which). The sequence was collected from a human donor who was either an allogeneic HSCT recipient or a stem cell or donor lymphocyte infusion donor (not recorded which). It is not recorded whose cells these are; they may come from a transplant donor. The CDR3 bases are TGCAGTGCTAGAGACCCAGTCTCTGGAAACACCATATATTTT. This gives the protein CSARDPVSGNTIYF.